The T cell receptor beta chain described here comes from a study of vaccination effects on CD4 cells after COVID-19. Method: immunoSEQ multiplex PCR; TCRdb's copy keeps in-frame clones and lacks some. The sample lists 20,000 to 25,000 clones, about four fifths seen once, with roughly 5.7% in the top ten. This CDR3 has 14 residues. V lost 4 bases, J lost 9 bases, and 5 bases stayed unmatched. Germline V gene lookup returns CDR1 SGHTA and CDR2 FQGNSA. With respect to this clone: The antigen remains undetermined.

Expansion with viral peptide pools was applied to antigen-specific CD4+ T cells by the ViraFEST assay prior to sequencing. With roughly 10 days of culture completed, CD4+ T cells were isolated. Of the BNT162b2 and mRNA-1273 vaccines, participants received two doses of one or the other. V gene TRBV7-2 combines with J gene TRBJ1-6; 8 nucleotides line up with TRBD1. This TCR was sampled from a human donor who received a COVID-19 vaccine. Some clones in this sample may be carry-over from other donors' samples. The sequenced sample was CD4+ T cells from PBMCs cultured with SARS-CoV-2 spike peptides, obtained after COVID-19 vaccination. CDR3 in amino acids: CASSSTGDRSPLHF. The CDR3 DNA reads TGTGCCAGCAGCTCGACAGGGGATCGTTCACCCCTCCACTTT.